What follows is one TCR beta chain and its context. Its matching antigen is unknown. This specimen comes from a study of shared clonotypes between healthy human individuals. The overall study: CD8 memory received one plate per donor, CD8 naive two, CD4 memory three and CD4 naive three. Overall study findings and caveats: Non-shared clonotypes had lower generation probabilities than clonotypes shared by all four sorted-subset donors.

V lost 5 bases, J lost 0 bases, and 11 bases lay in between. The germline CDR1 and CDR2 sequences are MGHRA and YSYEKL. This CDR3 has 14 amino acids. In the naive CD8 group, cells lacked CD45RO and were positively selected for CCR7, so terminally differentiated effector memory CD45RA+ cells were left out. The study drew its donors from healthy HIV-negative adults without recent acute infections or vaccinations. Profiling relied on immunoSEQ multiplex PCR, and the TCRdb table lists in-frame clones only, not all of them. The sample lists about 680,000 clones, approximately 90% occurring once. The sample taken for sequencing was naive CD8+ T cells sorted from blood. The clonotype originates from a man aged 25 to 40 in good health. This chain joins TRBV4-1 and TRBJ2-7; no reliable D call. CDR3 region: CASSSFYGSYEQYF. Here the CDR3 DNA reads TGCGCCAGCAGCTCGTTCTATGGCTCCTACGAGCAGTACTTC.